Presented here are 3 T cell receptor beta chains from one specimen sequenced in a study of post-analysis software for immune sequencing data. Each TCR beta cDNA library carried unique molecular identifiers. Each CDR3 protein gets one entry after TCRdb re-called the PCR reads with MiXCR. The sample holds roughly 800,000 distinct CDR3 sequences, just over 45% seen once. Study-wide points: Five TRBV segments, including TRBV5-6, TRBV5-1 and TRBV20-1, were more frequent in patients than controls.

Their antigen targets remain unknown. Sequencing used blood. All receptors derive from a girl aged 5 to 17 with multiple sclerosis.

This clonotype was observed a handful of times. The chain joins TRBV7-2 to TRBJ1-2; no clear D. Trimming took off 1 base at V and 0 bases at J, with 12 bases between the two ends. Germline CDR1 reads SGHTA; CDR2 reads FQGNSA. This CDR3 spans 16 amino acids. CDR3 DNA sequence: TGTGCCAGCAGCTTAGGTGGCGCAGTCCCTAACTATGGCTACACCTTC. Protein product: CASSLGGAVPNYGYTF.

This chain joins TRBV20-1 and TRBJ2-3, with 7 bases aligning to TRBD2. The V and J ends lost 3 bases and 5 bases, in that order; junction bases with no gene match: 11. The CDR3 consists of 15 residues. Per germline, CDR1 DFQATT and CDR2 SNEGSKA (reference sequence). The CDR3 bases are TGCAGTGCTAGTTTCCTAGCGGCCATGGGAGATACGCAGTATTTT. Its translation: CSASFLAAMGDTQYF.

The chain combines TRBV5-6 with TRBJ2-3; D is possibly TRBD2 (6 bases). This CDR3 contains 16 residues. Trimming left V 4 bases short and J 4 bases short, with 19 bases between. Germline V gene data show CDR1 as SGHDT and CDR2 as YYEEEE. CDR3 sequence: CASSTGSGLRADTQYF. The CDR3 DNA reads as TGTGCCAGCAGCACCGGGAGCGGGCTACGGGCAGATACGCAGTATTTT.